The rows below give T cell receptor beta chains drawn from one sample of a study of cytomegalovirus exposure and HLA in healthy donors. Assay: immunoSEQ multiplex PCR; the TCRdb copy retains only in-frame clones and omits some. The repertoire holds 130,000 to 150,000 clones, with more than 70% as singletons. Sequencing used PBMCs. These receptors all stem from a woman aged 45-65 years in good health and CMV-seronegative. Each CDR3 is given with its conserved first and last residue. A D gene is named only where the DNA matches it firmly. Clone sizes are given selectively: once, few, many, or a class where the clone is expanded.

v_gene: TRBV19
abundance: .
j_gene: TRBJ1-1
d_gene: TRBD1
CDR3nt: TGTGCCAGCCGGGGACAGGGGCCGAACACTGAAGCTTTCTTT
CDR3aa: CASRGQGPNTEAFF

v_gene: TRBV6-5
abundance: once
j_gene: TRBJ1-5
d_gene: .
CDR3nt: TGTGCCAGCAGGACAGGTAATCAGCCCCAGCATTTT
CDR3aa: CASRTGNQPQHF

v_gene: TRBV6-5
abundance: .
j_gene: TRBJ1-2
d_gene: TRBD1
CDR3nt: TGTGCCAGCAGCCTTGGGACAGCTTATGGCTACACCTTC
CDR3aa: CASSLGTAYGYTF

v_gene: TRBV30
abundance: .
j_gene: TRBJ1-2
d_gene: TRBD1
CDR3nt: TGTGCCTGGAGTGCCAGCCGGGACAGCGGCTACACCTTC
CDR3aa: CAWSASRDSGYTF

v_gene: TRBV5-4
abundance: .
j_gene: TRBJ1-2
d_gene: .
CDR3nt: TGTGCCAGCAGATCCCATGCGGGGTATGGCTACACCTTC
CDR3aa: CASRSHAGYGYTF

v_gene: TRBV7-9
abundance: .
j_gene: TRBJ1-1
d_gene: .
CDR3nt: TGTGCCAGCAGCCCCTTAAAAAAGAACACTGAAGCTTTCTTT
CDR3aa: CASSPLKKNTEAFF

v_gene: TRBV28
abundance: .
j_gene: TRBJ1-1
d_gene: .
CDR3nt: TGTGCCAGCATCGGGGGTATTAATGAAGCTTTCTTT
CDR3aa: CASIGGINEAFF

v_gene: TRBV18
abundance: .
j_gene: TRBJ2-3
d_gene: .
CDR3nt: TGTGCCAGCTCACCTCGGGTGCGGATGAACACAGATACGCAGTATTTT
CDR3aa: CASSPRVRMNTDTQYF

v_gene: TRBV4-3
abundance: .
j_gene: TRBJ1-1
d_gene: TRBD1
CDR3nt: TGCGCCAGCAGCCCTTACACAGGGGATCCCACTGAAGCTTTCTTT
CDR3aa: CASSPYTGDPTEAFF

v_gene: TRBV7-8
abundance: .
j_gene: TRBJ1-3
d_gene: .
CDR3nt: TGTGCCAGCAGCTTAGCTTCGGGGTTAAGCTCTGGAAACACCATATATTTT
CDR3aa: CASSLASGLSSGNTIYF

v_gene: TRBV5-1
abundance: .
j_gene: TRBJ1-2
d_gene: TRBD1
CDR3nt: TGCGCCAGCAGCTTAAGAACCGGGACAGGGGGCAACTATGGCTACACCTTC
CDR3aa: CASSLRTGTGGNYGYTF

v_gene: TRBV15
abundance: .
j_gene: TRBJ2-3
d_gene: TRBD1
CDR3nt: TGTGCCACCAGCAGACGCCTGACAGGGGTTAGCACAGATACGCAGTATTTT
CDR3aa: CATSRRLTGVSTDTQYF

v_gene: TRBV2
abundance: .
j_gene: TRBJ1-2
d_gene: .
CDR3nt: TGTGCCAGCAGTATTACGGGCGGGGACTATGGCTACACCTTC
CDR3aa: CASSITGGDYGYTF

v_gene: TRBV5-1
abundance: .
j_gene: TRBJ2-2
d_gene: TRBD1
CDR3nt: TGCGCCAGCAGCTTGTACTACCGGGACAGGGGGACCGGGGAGCTGTTTTTT
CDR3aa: CASSLYYRDRGTGELFF

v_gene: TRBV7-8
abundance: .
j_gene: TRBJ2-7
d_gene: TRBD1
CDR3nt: TGTGCCAGCAGCCCAATACCGGGACAGGGGGCCGGAGAGCAGTACTTC
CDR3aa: CASSPIPGQGAGEQYF

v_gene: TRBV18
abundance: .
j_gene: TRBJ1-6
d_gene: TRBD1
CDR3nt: TGTGCCAGCTCACCAGACAGGGATTCACCCCTCCACTTT
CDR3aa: CASSPDRDSPLHF

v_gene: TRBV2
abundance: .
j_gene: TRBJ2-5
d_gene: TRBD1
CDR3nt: TGTGCCAGCAGCATGGGACAGGGGGCTCGAGAGCAGTACTTC
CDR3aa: CASSMGQGAREQYF

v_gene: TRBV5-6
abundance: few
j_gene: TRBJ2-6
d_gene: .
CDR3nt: TGTGCCAGCAGCTTGATACAGTCTGGGGCCAACGTCCTGACTTTC
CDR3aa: CASSLIQSGANVLTF

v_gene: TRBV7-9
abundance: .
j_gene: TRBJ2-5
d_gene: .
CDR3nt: TGTGCCAGCAGCCTGTGGACAGCCCAAGAGACCCAGTACTTC
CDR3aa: CASSLWTAQETQYF

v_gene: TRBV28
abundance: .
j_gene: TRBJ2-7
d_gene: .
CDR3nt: TGTGCCAGCAGTTCAATTAACAGGGTCTACGAGCAGTACTTC
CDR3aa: CASSSINRVYEQYF